This TCR beta chain was sequenced for a study of cytomegalovirus exposure and HLA in healthy donors. Overall study findings and caveats: Overall, approximately 150 TCR beta chains were annotated as cytomegalovirus-associated. A few chains linked to CMV were shown in vitro to be specific for CMV antigens. It was reportedly the case that the classifier diagnosed cytomegalovirus status with high specificity and sensitivity. The tendency of first-cohort TCR clusters to co-occur in the approximately 110 validation repertoires was identified by a subsequent analysis.

TCRdb keeps only in-frame clones here, not all; method: immunoSEQ multiplex PCR. This repertoire shows some 68,000 clones, roughly 96% found once; its top ten account for 2.4%. Remarks on this clone: The antigen is undetermined.

V was cut by 1 base and J by 3 bases, with 16 bases left in between. The CDR3 is 17 amino acids. Germline-derived CDR1 and CDR2 are SNHLY and FYNNEI. The V call is TRBV2, the J call TRBJ1-3; D not certain. This TCR came from a man between 18 and 29 years old in good health and CMV-seronegative. The sequenced material came from PBMCs. The CDR3 loop is CASSEEGLVLGGNTIYF. CDR3 in DNA: TGTGCCAGCAGTGAAGAAGGACTGGTTTTAGGTGGAAACACCATATATTTT. Filled out from reference TRBV2 and TRBJ1-3, the complete variable domain reads EPEVTQTPSHQVTQMGQEVILRCVPISNHLYFYWYRQILGQKVEFLVSFYNNEISEKSEIFDDQFSVERPDGSNFTLKIRSTKLEDSAMYFCASSEEGLVLGGNTIYFGEGSWLTVV.